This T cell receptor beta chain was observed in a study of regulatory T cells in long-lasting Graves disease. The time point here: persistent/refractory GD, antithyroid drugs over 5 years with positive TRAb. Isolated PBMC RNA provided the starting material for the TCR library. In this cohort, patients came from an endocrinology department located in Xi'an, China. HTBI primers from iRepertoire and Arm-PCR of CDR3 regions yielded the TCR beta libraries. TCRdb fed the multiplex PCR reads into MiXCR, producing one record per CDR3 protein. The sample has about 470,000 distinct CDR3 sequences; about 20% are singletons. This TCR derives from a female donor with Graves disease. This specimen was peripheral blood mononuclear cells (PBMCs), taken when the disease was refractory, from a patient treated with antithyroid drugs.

Here the CDR3 DNA reads TGTGCCAGCAGTCGCCGACTAGCGGGTGCTCGTGAGCAGTTCTTC. Its translation is CASSRRLAGAREQFF. The rearrangement links TRBV2 to TRBJ2-1, with TRBD2 identical over 10 bases. Germline V gene lookup returns CDR1 SNHLY and CDR2 FYNNEI. CDR3 length: 15 amino acids. The V gene end was trimmed by 5 bases and the J gene end by 9 bases; junction bases not matched to a gene: 10.